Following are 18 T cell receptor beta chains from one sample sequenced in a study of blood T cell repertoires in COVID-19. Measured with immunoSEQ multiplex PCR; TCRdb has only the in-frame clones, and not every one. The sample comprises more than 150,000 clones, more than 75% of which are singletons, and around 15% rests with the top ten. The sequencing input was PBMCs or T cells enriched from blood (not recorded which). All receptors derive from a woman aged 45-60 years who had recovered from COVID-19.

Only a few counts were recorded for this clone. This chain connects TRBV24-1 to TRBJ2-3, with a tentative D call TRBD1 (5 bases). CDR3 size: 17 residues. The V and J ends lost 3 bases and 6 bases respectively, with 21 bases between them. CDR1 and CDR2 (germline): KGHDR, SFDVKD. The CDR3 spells CATSDPSVGHIRDTQYF. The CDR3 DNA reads TGTGCCACCAGTGATCCATCGGTAGGACACATCCGGGATACGCAGTATTTT.

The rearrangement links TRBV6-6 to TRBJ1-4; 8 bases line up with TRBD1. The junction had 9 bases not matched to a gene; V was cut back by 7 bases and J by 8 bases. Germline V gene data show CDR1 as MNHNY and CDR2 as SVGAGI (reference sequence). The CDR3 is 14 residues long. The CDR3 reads CASNEQGESEKLFF. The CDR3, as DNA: TGTGCCAGCAACGAACAGGGGGAAAGCGAAAAACTGTTTTTT.

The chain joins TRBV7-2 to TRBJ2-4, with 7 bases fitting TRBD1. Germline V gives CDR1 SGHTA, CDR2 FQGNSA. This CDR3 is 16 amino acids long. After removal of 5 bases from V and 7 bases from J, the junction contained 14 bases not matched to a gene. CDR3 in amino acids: CASSIRIGGRFNIQYF. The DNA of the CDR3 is TGTGCCAGCAGCATCCGGATAGGGGGCCGATTTAACATTCAGTACTTC.

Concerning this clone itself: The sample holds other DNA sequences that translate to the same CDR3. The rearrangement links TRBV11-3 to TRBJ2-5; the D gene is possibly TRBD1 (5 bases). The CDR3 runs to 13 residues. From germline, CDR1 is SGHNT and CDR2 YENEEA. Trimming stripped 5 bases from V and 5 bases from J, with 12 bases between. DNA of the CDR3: TGTGCCAGCAGCCTCAGGGTTGGGGAGACCCAGTACTTC. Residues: CASSLRVGETQYF.

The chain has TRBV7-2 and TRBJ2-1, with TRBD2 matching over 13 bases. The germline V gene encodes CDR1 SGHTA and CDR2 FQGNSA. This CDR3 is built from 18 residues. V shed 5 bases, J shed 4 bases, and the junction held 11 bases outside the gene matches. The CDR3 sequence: CASSPRTSGRGGYNEQFF. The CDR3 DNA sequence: TGTGCCAGCAGCCCCAGGACTAGCGGGAGAGGAGGGTACAATGAGCAGTTCTTC.

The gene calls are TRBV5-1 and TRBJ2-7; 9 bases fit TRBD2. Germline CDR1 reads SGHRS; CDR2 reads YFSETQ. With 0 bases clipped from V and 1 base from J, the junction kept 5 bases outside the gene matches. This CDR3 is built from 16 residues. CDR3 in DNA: TGCGCCAGCAGCTTGGCCGATAGCGGGAGTTCCTACGAGCAGTACTTC. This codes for CASSLADSGSSYEQYF.

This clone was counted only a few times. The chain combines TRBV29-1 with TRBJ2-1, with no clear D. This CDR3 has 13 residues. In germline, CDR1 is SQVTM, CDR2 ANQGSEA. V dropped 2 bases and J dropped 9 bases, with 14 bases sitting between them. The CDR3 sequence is CSVEFNSSGEQFF. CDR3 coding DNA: TGCAGCGTTGAATTTAATAGCTCTGGTGAGCAGTTCTTC.

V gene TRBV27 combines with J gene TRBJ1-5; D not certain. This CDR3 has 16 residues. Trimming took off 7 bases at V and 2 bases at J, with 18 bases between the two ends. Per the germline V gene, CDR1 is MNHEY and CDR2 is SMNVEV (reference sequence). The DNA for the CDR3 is TGTGCCAGCACCCCAAATTACGGGTCCGGCAATCAGCCCCAGCATTTT. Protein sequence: CASTPNYGSGNQPQHF.

The CDR3 here is CASSATGGVRTYEQYF. The CDR3, as DNA: TGTGCCAGCAGTGCTACCGGGGGGGTTAGGACCTACGAGCAGTACTTC. This chain uses TRBV28 with TRBJ2-7; 8 bases line up with TRBD2. This CDR3 is built from 16 residues. V shed 5 bases and J 2 bases; nucleotides not matched to a gene: 11. Germline V CDR1 and CDR2: MDHEN, SYDVKM.

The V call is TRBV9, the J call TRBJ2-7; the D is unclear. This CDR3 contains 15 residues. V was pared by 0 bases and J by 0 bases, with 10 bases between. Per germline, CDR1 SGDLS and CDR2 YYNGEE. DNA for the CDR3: TGTGCCAGCAGCGTAGGCGGAAGGAGCTCCTACGAGCAGTACTTC. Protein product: CASSVGGRSSYEQYF. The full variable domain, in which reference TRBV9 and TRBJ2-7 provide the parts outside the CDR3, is DSGVTQTPKHLITATGQRVTLRCSPRSGDLSVYWYQQSLDQGLQFLIQYYNGEERAKGNILERFSAQQFPDLHSELNLSSLELGDSALYFCASSVGGRSSYEQYFGPGTRLTVT.

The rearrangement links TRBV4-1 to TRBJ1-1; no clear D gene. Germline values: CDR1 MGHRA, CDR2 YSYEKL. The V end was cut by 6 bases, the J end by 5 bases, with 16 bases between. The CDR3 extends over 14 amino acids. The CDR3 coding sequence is TGCGCCAGCAGACCTACCTCGGCGGGGACTGAAGCTTTCTTT. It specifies CASRPTSAGTEAFF.

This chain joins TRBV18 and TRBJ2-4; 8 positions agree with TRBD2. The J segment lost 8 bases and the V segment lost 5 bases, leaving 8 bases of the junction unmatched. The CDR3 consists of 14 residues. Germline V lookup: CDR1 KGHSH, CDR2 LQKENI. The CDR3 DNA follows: TGTGCCAGCTCAGCCGGGGGGGGAGGAGACATTCAGTACTTC. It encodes CASSAGGGGDIQYF.

The CDR3 sequence is CASSPSGRGGETQYF. CDR3 DNA sequence: TGTGCCAGCAGCCCTTCTGGGCGAGGGGGAGAGACCCAGTACTTC. V is TRBV7-2 and J is TRBJ2-5, with D perhaps matching TRBD1 (6 bases). Germline values: CDR1 SGHTA, CDR2 FQGNSA. The CDR3 runs to 15 residues. With 5 bases removed from V and 4 bases from J, the gap between germline ends came to 17 bases. Variable domain in full (rest from reference TRBV7-2 and TRBJ2-5): GAGVSQSPSNKVTEKGKDVELRCDPISGHTALYWYRQSLGQGLEFLIYFQGNSAPDKSGLPSDRFSAERTGGSVSTLTIQRTQQEDSAVYLCASSPSGRGGETQYFGPGTRLLVL.

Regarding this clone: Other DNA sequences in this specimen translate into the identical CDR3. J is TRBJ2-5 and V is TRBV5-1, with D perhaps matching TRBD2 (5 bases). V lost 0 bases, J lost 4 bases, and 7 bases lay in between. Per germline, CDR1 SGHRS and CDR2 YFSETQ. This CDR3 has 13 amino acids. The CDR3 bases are TGCGCCAGCAGCTTGGGTGCGGGAGAGACCCAGTACTTC. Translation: CASSLGAGETQYF.

The CDR3 sequence is CASSSTTGRSPLHF. CDR3 nucleotide sequence: TGTGCCAGCAGCTCAACGACAGGGAGATCACCCCTCCACTTT. This rearrangement joins TRBV7-8 to TRBJ1-6, with 7 bases matching TRBD1. The V gene end was trimmed by 4 bases and the J gene end by 10 bases; junction bases not matched to a gene: 7. This CDR3 region has 14 residues. CDR1 and CDR2 (germline): SGHVS, FQNEAQ.

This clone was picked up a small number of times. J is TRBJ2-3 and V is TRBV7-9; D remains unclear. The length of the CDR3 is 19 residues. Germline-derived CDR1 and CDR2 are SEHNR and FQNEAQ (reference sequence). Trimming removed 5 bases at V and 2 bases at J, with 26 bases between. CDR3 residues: CASSPFARLGSGDTDTQYF. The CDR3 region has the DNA TGTGCCAGCAGCCCTTTCGCCCGGCTGGGCTCTGGCGACACAGATACGCAGTATTTT.

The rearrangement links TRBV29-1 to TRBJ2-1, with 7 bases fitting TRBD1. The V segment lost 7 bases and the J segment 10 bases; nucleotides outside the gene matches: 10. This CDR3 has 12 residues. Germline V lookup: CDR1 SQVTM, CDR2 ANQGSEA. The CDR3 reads CSAVGQANEQFF. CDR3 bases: TGCAGCGCAGTCGGACAGGCCAACGAGCAGTTCTTC.

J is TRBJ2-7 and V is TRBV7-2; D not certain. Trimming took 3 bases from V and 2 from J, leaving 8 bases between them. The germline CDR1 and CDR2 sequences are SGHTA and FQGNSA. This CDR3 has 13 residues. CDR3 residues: CASSFSPTYEQYF. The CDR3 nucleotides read TGTGCCAGCAGCTTTTCCCCAACCTACGAGCAGTACTTC.